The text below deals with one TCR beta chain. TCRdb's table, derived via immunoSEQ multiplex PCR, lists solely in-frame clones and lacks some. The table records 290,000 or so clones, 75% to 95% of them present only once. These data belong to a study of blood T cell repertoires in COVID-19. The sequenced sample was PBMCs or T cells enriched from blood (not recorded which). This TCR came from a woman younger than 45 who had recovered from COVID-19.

The CDR3 is CAISGTGGTYEQYF. The CDR3 DNA reads TGTGCCATCAGCGGGACAGGGGGTACCTACGAGCAGTACTTC. The chain employs TRBV10-3 and TRBJ2-7, with 11 positions matching TRBD1. The CDR3 covers 14 residues. Trimming removed 6 bases from V and 2 bases from J; junction bases left unmatched: 3. Looked up from germline, CDR1 is ENHRY and CDR2 is SYGVKD.